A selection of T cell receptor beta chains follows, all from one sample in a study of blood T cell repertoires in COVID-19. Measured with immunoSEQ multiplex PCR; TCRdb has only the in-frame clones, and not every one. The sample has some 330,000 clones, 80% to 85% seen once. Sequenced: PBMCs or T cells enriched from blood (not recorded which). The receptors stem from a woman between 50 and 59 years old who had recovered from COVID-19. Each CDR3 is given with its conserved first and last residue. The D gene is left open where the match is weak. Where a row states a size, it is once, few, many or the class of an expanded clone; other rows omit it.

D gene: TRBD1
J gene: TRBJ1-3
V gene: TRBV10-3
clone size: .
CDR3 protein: CAISRTGLENTIYF
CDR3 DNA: TGTGCCATCAGTCGGACAGGGCTTGAAAACACCATATATTTT

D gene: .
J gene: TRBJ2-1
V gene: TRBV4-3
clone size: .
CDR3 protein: CASSQDLGQMEFF
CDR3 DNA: TGCGCCAGCAGCCAAGATCTGGGGCAGATGGAGTTCTTC

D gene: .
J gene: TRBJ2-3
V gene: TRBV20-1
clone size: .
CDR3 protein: CSARETDTQYF
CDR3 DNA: TGCAGTGCTAGGGAGACAGATACGCAGTATTTT

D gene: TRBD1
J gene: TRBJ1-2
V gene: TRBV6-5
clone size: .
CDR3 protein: CASSLQRTGSYGYTF
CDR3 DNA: TGTGCCAGCAGCCTTCAGAGGACAGGATCTTATGGCTACACCTTC

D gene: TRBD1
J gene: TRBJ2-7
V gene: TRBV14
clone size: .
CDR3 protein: CASSRGTGVPYEQYF
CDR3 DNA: TGTGCCAGCAGCCGGGGGACAGGGGTACCCTACGAGCAGTACTTC

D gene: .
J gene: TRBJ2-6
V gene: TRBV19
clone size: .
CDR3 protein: CASTYSQGASGANVLTF
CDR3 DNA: TGTGCCAGTACTTACTCACAGGGCGCCTCTGGGGCCAACGTCCTGACTTTC

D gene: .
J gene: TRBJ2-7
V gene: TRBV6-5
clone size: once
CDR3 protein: CASSSVRDYEQYF
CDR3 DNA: TGTGCCAGCAGTTCTGTCAGGGACTACGAGCAGTACTTC

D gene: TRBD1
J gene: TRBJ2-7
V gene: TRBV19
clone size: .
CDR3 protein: CASSAPDRGVGHEQYF
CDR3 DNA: TGTGCCAGTAGTGCCCCGGACAGGGGAGTCGGCCACGAGCAGTACTTC

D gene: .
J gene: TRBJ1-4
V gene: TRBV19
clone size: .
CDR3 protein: CASSPEGGGVATNEKLFF
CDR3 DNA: TGTGCCAGTAGCCCCGAGGGGGGAGGGGTTGCAACTAATGAAAAACTGTTTTTT

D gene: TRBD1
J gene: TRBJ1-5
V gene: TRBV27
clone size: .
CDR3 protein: CASRPGQGPNQPQHF
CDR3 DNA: TGTGCCAGCAGGCCGGGACAGGGGCCCAATCAGCCCCAGCATTTT

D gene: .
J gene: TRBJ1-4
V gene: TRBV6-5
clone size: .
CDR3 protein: CASSYSLGASGKLFF
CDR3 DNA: TGTGCCAGCAGTTACTCCCTTGGAGCCTCTGGAAAACTGTTTTTT

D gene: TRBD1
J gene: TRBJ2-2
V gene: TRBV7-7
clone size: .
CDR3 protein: CASSSDRVGTGELFF
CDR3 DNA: TGTGCTAGCAGCTCCGACAGGGTTGGCACCGGGGAGCTGTTTTTT

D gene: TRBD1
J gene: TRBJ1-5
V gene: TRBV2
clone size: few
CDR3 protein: CASSRSGQSNQPQHF
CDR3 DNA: TGTGCCAGTTCAAGATCGGGACAGAGCAATCAGCCCCAGCATTTT

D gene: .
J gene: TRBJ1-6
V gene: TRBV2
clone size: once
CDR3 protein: CASSEARGLRTGPLHF
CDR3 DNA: TGTGCCAGCAGTGAAGCGCGGGGTTTGCGCACTGGACCCCTCCACTTT

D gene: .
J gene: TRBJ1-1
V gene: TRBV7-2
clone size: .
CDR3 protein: CASSGGSGTEAFF
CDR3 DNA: TGTGCCAGCAGCGGGGGGTCAGGCACTGAAGCTTTCTTT

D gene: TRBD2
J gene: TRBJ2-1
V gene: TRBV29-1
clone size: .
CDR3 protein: CSGGTSGTNEQFF
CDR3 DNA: TGCAGCGGCGGGACTAGCGGGACGAATGAGCAGTTCTTC

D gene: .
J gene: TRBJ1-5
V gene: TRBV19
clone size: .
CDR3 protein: CASTIGRGSNQPQHF
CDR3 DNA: TGTGCCAGTACCATTGGGCGGGGTAGCAATCAGCCCCAGCATTTT

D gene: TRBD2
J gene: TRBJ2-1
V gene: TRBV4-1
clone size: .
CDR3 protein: CASSQGPSSGNYNEQFF
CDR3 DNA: TGCGCCAGCAGCCAAGGTCCCTCTAGCGGGAACTACAATGAGCAGTTCTTC

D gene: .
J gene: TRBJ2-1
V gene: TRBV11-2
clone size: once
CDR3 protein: CASSLEGAGANEQFF
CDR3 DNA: TGTGCCAGCAGCTTAGAGGGTGCGGGCGCCAATGAGCAGTTCTTC

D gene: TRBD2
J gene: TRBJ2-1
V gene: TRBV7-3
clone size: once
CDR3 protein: CASSLSSGGELSYNEQFF
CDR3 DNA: TGTGCCAGCAGCTTGTCTAGCGGGGGAGAACTCTCCTACAATGAGCAGTTCTTC

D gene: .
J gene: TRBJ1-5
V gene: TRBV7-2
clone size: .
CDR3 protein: CASSVGRGNQPQHF
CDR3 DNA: TGTGCCAGCAGCGTAGGACGGGGCAATCAGCCCCAGCATTTT

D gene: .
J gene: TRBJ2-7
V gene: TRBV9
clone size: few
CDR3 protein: CASSAGGRAYEQYF
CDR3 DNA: TGTGCCAGCAGTGCCGGGGGTCGGGCTTACGAGCAGTACTTC

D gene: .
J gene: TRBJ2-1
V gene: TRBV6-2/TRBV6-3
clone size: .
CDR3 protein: CASSYSRSGLSYNEQFF
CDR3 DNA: TGTGCCAGCAGTTACTCTCGGAGCGGTCTCTCCTACAATGAGCAGTTCTTC

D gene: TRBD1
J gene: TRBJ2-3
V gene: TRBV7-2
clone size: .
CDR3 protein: CASSRTGQGSTDTQYF
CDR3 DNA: TGTGCCAGCAGCCGGACGGGACAGGGAAGCACAGATACGCAGTATTTT

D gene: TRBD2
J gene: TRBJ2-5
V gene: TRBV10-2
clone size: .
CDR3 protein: CASRGLAGHSQYF
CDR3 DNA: TGCGCCAGCAGAGGACTAGCGGGACATAGCCAGTACTTC

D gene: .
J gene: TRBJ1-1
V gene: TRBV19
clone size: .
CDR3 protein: CASSLTGTAFF
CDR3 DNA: TGTGCCAGTAGTCTAACAGGGACAGCTTTCTTT

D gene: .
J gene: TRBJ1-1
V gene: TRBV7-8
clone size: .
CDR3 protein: CASSLEGRGINTEAFF
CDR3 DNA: TGTGCCAGCAGCTTAGAAGGTAGAGGGATCAACACTGAAGCTTTCTTT

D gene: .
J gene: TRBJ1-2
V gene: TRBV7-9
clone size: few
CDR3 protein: CAIPDRSYGYTF
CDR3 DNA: TGTGCCATTCCCGACAGGTCCTATGGCTACACCTTC

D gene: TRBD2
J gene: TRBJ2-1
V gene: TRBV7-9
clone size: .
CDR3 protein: CASSSVAGGVGEQFF
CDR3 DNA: TGTGCCAGCAGCTCTGTAGCGGGAGGAGTCGGGGAGCAGTTCTTC

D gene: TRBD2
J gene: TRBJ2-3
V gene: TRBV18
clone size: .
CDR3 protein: CASSQYGGRGTDTQYF
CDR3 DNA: TGTGCCAGCTCACAGTACGGGGGGAGAGGGACAGATACGCAGTATTTT

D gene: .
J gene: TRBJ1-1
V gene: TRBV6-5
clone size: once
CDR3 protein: CASSRPNRVEAFF
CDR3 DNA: TGTGCCAGCAGTCGGCCCAACAGGGTTGAAGCTTTCTTT

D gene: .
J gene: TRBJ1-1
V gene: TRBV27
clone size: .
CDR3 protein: CASSLAREVRGTEAFF
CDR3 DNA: TGTGCCAGCAGTTTGGCCAGGGAGGTTAGGGGCACTGAAGCTTTCTTT

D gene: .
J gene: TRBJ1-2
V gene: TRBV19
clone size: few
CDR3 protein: CASSDHRTYYGYTF
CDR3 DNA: TGTGCCAGTAGTGACCACAGAACGTACTATGGCTACACCTTC

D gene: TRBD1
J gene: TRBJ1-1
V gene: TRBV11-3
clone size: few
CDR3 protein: CASSSGQGNTEAFF
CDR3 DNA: TGTGCCAGCAGCTCGGGACAGGGGAACACTGAAGCTTTCTTT

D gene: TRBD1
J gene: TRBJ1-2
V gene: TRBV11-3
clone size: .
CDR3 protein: CASSRTGGLNYGYTF
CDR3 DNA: TGTGCCAGCAGCCGGACAGGGGGCTTAAACTATGGCTACACCTTC

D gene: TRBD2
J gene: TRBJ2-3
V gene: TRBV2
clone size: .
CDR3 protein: CASSRPPWTSGISPGDTQYF
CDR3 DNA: TGTGCCAGCAGTCGCCCCCCCTGGACTAGCGGGATCTCCCCTGGGGATACGCAGTATTTT

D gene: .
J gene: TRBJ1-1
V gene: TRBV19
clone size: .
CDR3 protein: CASSPGKTKNTEAFF
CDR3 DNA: TGTGCCAGTAGCCCAGGAAAAACAAAGAACACTGAAGCTTTCTTT

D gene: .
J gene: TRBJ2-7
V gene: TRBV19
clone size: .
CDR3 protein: CASSTRMGGSSYEQYF
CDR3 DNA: TGTGCCAGTAGTACCCGAATGGGGGGAAGCTCCTACGAGCAGTACTTC

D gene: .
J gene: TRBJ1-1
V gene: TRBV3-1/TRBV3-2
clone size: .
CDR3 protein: CASSQDRGSSEAFF
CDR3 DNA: TGTGCCAGCAGCCAAGATAGGGGCAGTTCTGAAGCTTTCTTT